This record concerns one T cell receptor beta chain sequence. The sample comes from a study of blood T cell repertoires in COVID-19. For the study at large: COVID-19 samples collected from the United States, Italy and Spain covered acute and convalescent phases. Sample material is recorded as cDNA or gDNA derived from T cells, B-cell-depleted T cells, or PBMCs.

Unmatched junction bases numbered 9, after V lost 3 bases and J lost 9 bases. Germline assignment: CDR1 DFQATT and CDR2 SNEGSKA (reference sequence). The CDR3 contains 14 residues. In the original analysis: Estimation of nucleated cell counts was performed using reference gene primer amplification. The assay was immunoSEQ multiplex PCR, and TCRdb's table has in-frame clones only and misses some. V, J and clone size reflect that table, while D and trimming were determined from the DNA. Altogether some 77,000 clones are present, roughly 89% being singletons, with the ten largest covering approximately 4.3%.

V and J are TRBV20-1 and TRBJ2-1, with 9 bases aligning to TRBD2. Sequenced material: peripheral blood. The source of this sequence is a woman of 80 years or more with active or convalescent COVID-19. CDR3 coding DNA: TGCAGTGCTAGTATTGGCGGGAGGGAGGGTGAGCAGTTCTTC. It yields the protein CSASIGGREGEQFF.